The 19 T cell receptor beta chains in this list originate from one sample, sequenced in a study of CD8 T cells in ankylosing spondylitis. TCRdb analysed the 5' RACE reads with MiXCR anew, one entry per CDR3 protein. This table holds approximately 250,000 distinct CDR3 sequences, roughly 8.2% found once. Sequenced material: blood, either unsorted or a sorted T cell fraction (not recorded which). The receptors were sampled from a female donor with ankylosing spondylitis or in good health (not recorded which).

This clonotype occurred many times. The chain recombines TRBV20-1 with TRBJ2-7; no definite D call. Trimming took 7 bases from V and 3 from J, leaving 19 bases between them. From germline, CDR1 is DFQATT and CDR2 SNEGSKA (reference sequence). CDR3 size: 14 residues. CDR3 residues: CSVFGPGANYEQYF. The CDR3 coding sequence is TGCAGTGTTTTTGGGCCAGGCGCCAACTACGAGCAGTACTTC.

This clonotype was observed many times. The rearrangement uses TRBV12-3 or TRBV12-4 and TRBJ1-5; tentatively, D is TRBD1 (6 bases). CDR3 length equals 15 residues. V lost 1 base and J 3 bases, leaving 10 bases between the germline ends. The DNA for the CDR3 is TGTGCCAGCAGTTTAGAGGGGGTCTTCAATCAGCCCCAGCATTTT. Translation gives CASSLEGVFNQPQHF.

This clonotype was counted between two and nine times. The chain joins TRBV7-2 to TRBJ2-7; D is unclear. V gave up 7 bases and J gave up 8 bases, with 12 bases separating them. The CDR3 is 11 residues long. Germline V gene data show CDR1 as SGHTA and CDR2 as FQGNSA. CDR3 protein: CASTRGDQQYF. The CDR3 DNA reads as TGTGCCAGCACCAGAGGCGACCAGCAGTACTTC.

This clonotype was seen ten or more times. This chain links TRBV7-9 with TRBJ2-2; TRBD2 aligns across 8 bases. Germline assignment: CDR1 SEHNR and CDR2 FQNEAQ (reference sequence). This CDR3 contains 16 residues. The V gene end was trimmed by 2 bases and the J gene end by 5 bases; junction bases not matched to a gene: 7. Here the CDR3 DNA reads TGTGCCAGCAGCTTACAGAGCGGGAGAGGGACCGGGGAGCTGTTTTTT. It is translated as CASSLQSGRGTGELFF.

This clonotype was observed at least ten times. The V call is TRBV28, the J call TRBJ1-3; 8 bases match TRBD1. V shed 3 bases, J shed 3 bases, and the junction held 7 bases outside the gene matches. This CDR3 contains 16 residues. Germline-derived CDR1 and CDR2 are MDHEN and SYDVKM. CDR3 sequence (DNA): TGTGCCAGCAGTTTTTCGACCGGGACAGGTGGAAACACCATATATTTT. Translated, it gives CASSFSTGTGGNTIYF.

This clonotype was seen repeatedly, ten times or more. V usage is TRBV7-2 and J usage is TRBJ1-5, with TRBD1 matching 7 bases. The V gene end was trimmed by 3 bases and the J gene end by 4 bases; junction bases not matched to a gene: 3. This CDR3 is built from 14 residues. CDR1 is SGHTA and CDR2 is FQGNSA in the germline V gene. The CDR3 sequence: CASSLGQTNQPQHF. In DNA, the CDR3 is TGTGCCAGCAGCTTGGGACAGACTAATCAGCCCCAGCATTTT.

This chain uses TRBV29-1 with TRBJ2-1; D ambiguous. CDR3 length equals 14 residues. Germline values: CDR1 SQVTM, CDR2 ANQGSEA. V dropped 7 bases and J dropped 0 bases, with 13 bases sitting between them. In DNA, the CDR3 is TGCAGCGCCCCAGGAGTGGGCTCCTACAATGAGCAGTTCTTC. Amino acid sequence: CSAPGVGSYNEQFF.

This clonotype was picked up many times. The J gene is TRBJ2-1, the V gene TRBV12-3 or TRBV12-4; no firm D call. With 5 bases removed from V and 4 bases from J, the gap between germline ends came to 6 bases. The length of the CDR3 is 12 residues. The CDR3 DNA reads TGTGCCAGCAGTGCCCCGTACAATGAGCAGTTCTTC. It specifies CASSAPYNEQFF.

This clonotype came up many times. The CDR3 nucleotides are TGTGCCAGCAGCCAAGACACCCAAGATACGCAGTATTTT. It yields the protein CASSQDTQDTQYF. The chain has TRBV3-1 and TRBJ2-3, with D uncertain. V was cut by 0 bases and J by 5 bases, with 6 bases left in between. CDR1 LGHDT and CDR2 YNNKEL come from the germline V gene (reference sequence). This CDR3 has 13 residues.

This clonotype was seen at least ten times. The chain joins TRBV6-2 or TRBV6-3 to TRBJ2-7; 7 bases map to TRBD2. With V trimmed by 8 bases and J by 0 bases, 4 bases remained unmatched. The V gene's germline CDR1 is MNHEY and CDR2 SVGEGT. The CDR3 sequence is 13 residues long. CDR3 DNA: TGTGCCAGCCGACTAGCCCTCTCCTACGAGCAGTACTTC. Translated: CASRLALSYEQYF.

Details on this clonotype: Compared with germline, one end of the junction differs, possibly owing to a read error. The chain uses TRBV7-7 and TRBJ2-2; tentative D call: TRBD1 (6 bases). Per the germline V gene, CDR1 is SSHAT and CDR2 is FNYEAQ (reference sequence). The CDR3 is 13 amino acids. CDR3 protein: CASSLTGVGELFF. The CDR3 DNA reads TGTGCTAGCAGCTTGACAGGTGTCGGGGAGCTGTTTTTT. The entire variable domain, with the rest obtained from reference TRBV7-7 and TRBJ2-2, is as follows: GAGVSQSPRYKVTKRGQDVTLRCDPISSHATLYWYQQALGQGPEFLTYFNYEAQPDKSGLPSDRFSAERPEGSISTLTIQRTEQRDSAMYRCASSLTGVGELFFGEGSRLTVL.

This clonotype is a singleton in its sample. Since a much larger clone is just one base distant, this may be a read error. This chain uses TRBV25-1 with TRBJ1-4; no clear D gene. The CDR3 is 14 residues long. CDR1 and CDR2 (germline): MGHDK, SYGVNS. The DNA of the CDR3 is TGTACCAGCAGTGTATACGGGAACTCTGAAAAACTGTTTTTT. It specifies CTSSVYGNSEKLFF.

This clonotype has ten or more counts. This sequence joins TRBV9 and TRBJ2-2; D unclear. The V and J ends lost 3 bases and 4 bases respectively, with 13 bases between them. Looked up from germline, CDR1 is SGDLS and CDR2 is YYNGEE. CDR3 length equals 15 residues. CDR3 sequence (DNA): TGTGCCAGCAGCGCCTTCTGGGCGAGCACCGGGGAGCTGTTTTTT. It is translated as CASSAFWASTGELFF.

This clonotype showed up just once. The DNA of the CDR3 is TGTGCCAGCAGTCGCGGGACAGGGAGAGGCAATGAGCAGTTCTTC. The encoded protein is CASSRGTGRGNEQFF. The chain carries TRBV12-3 or TRBV12-4 and TRBJ2-1, with 9 bases aligning to TRBD1. After removal of 5 bases from V and 6 bases from J, the junction contained 8 bases not matched to a gene. The CDR3 contains 15 residues.

This clonotype has a count of ten or more. The V gene is TRBV4-3, the J gene TRBJ2-2; TRBD2 matches 8 bases. From germline, CDR1 is LGHNA and CDR2 YSLEER. Trimming cost V 1 base and J 5 bases; bases outside gene matches: 9. This CDR3 is built from 17 residues. The CDR3 sequence is CASSQARLAIDTGELFF. The CDR3 DNA reads TGCGCCAGCAGCCAAGCTCGACTAGCGATCGATACCGGGGAGCTGTTTTTT.

This chain connects TRBV5-1 to TRBJ2-5, with 9 bases identical to TRBD1. This CDR3 region has 15 residues. Germline assignment: CDR1 SGHRS and CDR2 YFSETQ. Trimming removed 4 bases from V and 4 bases from J; junction bases left unmatched: 8. In nucleotides, the CDR3 is TGCGCCAGCAGCCTATGGGACAGGGTGGGAGAGACCCAGTACTTC. Translation: CASSLWDRVGETQYF.

This clonotype has only a few counts. The rearrangement joins TRBV6-2 or TRBV6-3 to TRBJ1-5; D remains unclear. Trimming took 0 bases from V and 5 from J, leaving 2 bases between them. Germline V gene sequence: CDR1 MNHEY, CDR2 SVGEGT. CDR3 length equals 12 residues. The chain's CDR3 is CASSYSDQPQHF. DNA for the CDR3: TGTGCCAGCAGTTACTCCGATCAGCCCCAGCATTTT.

This clonotype was picked up many times. The chain joins TRBV20-1 to TRBJ1-5; 8 bases are a match to TRBD1. In germline, CDR1 is DFQATT, CDR2 SNEGSKA (reference sequence). The CDR3 runs to 12 residues. CDR3 in amino acids: CSAPDRGGPQHF. The CDR3 DNA sequence: TGCAGCGCCCCAGACAGGGGAGGGCCCCAGCATTTT.

This clonotype was seen repeatedly, ten times or more. The gene calls are TRBV29-1 and TRBJ2-7; D uncertain. Looked up from germline, CDR1 is SQVTM and CDR2 is ANQGSEA. The CDR3 runs 14 residues. Trimming stripped 5 bases from V and 4 bases from J, with 18 bases between. This CDR3 reads CSVSPVRAPYEQYF. The CDR3 DNA reads as TGCAGCGTTAGCCCCGTTCGGGCGCCTTACGAGCAGTACTTC.